This T cell receptor (beta chain) was sequenced during a study of cytomegalovirus exposure and HLA in healthy donors. PCR used 60 Vbeta primers and 13 Jbeta primers. TCRdb keeps only in-frame clones here, not all; method: immunoSEQ multiplex PCR. The sample includes around 130,000 clones, 65% to 75% of them seen just once. Study-level points and caveats: While the bulk of TCR sequences proved rare, some public TCRs turned up in many donors. TCR beta chains associated with HLA were, in a later analysis, more clonally expanded than equally common others. A later analysis found most CMV-associated TCR beta chains apparently HLA-restricted. Compared with the roughly 730-donor mean, an Asian-associated ancestry cluster reportedly had fewer N-insertions, according to a later analysis.

About this clone: Its antigen is unidentified.

Germline V gives CDR1 MNHEY, CDR2 SVGAGI. The CDR3 runs 13 residues. V was trimmed by 7 bases and J by 4 bases, leaving 11 bases between them. The receptor comes from a man aged 35 to 55 in good health and CMV-seropositive. The rearrangement joins TRBV6-5 to TRBJ1-5; tentative D call: TRBD1 (5 bases). Specimen: PBMCs. CDR3 in amino acids: CASTAGLNQPQHF. The CDR3 DNA sequence: TGTGCCAGCACTGCGGGACTAAATCAGCCCCAGCATTTT.